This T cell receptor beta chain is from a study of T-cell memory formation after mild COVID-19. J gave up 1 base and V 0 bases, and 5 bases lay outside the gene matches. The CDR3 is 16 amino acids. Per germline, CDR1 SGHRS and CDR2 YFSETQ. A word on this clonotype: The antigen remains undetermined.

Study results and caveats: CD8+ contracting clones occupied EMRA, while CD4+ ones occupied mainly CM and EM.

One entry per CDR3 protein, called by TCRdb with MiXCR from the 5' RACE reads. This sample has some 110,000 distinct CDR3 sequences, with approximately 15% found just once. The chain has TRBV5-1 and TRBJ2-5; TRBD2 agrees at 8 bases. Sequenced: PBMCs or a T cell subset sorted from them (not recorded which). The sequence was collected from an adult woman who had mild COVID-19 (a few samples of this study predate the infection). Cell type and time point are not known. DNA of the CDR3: TGCGCCAGCAGCTTGGAGATAGCGGGGCTCCAAGAGACCCAGTACTTC. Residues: CASSLEIAGLQETQYF.